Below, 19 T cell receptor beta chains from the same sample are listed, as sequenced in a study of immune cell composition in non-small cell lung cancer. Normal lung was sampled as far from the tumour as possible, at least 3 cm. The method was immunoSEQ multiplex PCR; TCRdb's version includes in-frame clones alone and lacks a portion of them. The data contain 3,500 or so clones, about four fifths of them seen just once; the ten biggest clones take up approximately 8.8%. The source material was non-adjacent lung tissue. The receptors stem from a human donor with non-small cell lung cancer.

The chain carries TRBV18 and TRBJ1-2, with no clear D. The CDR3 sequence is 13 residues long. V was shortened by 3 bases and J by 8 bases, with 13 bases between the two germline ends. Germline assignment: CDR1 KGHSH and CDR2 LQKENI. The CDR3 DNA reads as TGTGCCAGCTCACCGGATGGTCACCAGGGCTACACCTTC. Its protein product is CASSPDGHQGYTF.

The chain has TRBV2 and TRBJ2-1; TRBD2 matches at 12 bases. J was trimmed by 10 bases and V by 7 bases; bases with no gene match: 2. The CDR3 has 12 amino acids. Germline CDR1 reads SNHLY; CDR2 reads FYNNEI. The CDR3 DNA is TGTGCCAGCACCGGACTAGCGGGAGAGCAGTTCTTC. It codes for CASTGLAGEQFF. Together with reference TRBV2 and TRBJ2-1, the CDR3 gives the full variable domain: EPEVTQTPSHQVTQMGQEVILRCVPISNHLYFYWYRQILGQKVEFLVSFYNNEISEKSEIFDDQFSVERPDGSNFTLKIRSTKLEDSAMYFCASTGLAGEQFFGPGTRLTVL.

CDR3 in amino acids: CASSQGAREPQHF. The CDR3 region has the DNA TGCGCCAGCAGCCAAGGGGCAAGGGAGCCCCAGCATTTT. This chain joins TRBV4-1 and TRBJ1-5, with D uncertain. This CDR3 region has 13 residues. Trimming left V 1 base short and J 8 bases short, with 9 bases between. Germline V gene sequence: CDR1 MGHRA, CDR2 YSYEKL.

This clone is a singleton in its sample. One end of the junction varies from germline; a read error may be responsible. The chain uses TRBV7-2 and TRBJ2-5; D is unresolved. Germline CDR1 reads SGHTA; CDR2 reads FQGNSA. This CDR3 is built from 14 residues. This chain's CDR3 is CASTLRVNQGTQYF. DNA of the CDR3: TGTGCCAGCACCCTCCGGGTGAACCAAGGGACCCAGTACTTC. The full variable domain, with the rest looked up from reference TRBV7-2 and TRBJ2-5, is GAGVSQSPSNKVTEKGKDVELRCDPISGHTALYWYRQSLGQGLEFLIYFQGNSAPDKSGLPSDRFSAERTGGSVSTLTIQRTQQEDSAVYLCASTLRVNQGTQYFGPGTRLLVL.

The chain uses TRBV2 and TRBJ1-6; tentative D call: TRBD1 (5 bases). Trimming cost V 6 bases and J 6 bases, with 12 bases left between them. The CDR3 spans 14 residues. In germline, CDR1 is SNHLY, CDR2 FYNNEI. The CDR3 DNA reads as TGTGCCAGCAGCCGACAGTCAGCTAATTCACCCCTCCACTTT. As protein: CASSRQSANSPLHF.

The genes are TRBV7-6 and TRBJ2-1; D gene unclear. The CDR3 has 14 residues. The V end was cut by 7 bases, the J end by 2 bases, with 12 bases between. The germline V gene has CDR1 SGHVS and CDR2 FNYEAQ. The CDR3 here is CASKGGSAYNEQFF. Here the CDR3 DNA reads TGTGCCAGCAAAGGCGGAAGCGCCTACAATGAGCAGTTCTTC. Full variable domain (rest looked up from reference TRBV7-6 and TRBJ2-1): GAGVSQSPRYKVTKRGQDVALRCDPISGHVSLYWYRQALGQGPEFLTYFNYEAQQDKSGLPNDRFSAERPEGSISTLTIQRTEQRDSAMYRCASKGGSAYNEQFFGPGTRLTVL.

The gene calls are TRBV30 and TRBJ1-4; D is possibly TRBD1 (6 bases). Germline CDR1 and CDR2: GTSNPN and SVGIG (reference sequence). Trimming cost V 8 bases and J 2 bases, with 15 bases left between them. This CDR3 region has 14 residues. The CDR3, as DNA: TGTGCCGGGGGCCTCTCGCGGACTAATGAAAAACTGTTTTTT. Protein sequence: CAGGLSRTNEKLFF.

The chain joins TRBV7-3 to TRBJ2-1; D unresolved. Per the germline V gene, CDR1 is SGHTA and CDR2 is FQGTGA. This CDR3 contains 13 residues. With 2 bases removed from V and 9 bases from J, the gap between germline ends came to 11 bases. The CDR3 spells CASSLGPSPEQFF. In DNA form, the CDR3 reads TGTGCCAGCAGCTTAGGACCCAGCCCTGAGCAGTTCTTC.

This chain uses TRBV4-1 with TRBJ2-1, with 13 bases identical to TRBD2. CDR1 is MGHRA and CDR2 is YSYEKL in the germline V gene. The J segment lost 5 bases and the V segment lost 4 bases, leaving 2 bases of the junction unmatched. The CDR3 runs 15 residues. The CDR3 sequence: CASSLGTSGNNEQFF. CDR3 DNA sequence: TGCGCCAGCAGCCTTGGGACTAGCGGGAACAATGAGCAGTTCTTC.

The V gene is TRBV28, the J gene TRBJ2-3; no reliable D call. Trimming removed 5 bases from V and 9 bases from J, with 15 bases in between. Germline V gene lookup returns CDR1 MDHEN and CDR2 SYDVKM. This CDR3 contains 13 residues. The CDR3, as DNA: TGTGCCAGCAGTCCAGTAAACCGGGCCACGCAGTATTTT. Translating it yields CASSPVNRATQYF.

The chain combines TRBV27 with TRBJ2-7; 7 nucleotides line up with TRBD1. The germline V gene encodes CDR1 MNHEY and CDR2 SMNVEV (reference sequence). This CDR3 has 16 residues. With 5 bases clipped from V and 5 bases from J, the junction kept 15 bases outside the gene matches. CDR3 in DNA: TGTGCCAGCAGTCTAACCTTAACAGGGGCAAACGACGAGCAGTACTTC. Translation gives CASSLTLTGANDEQYF.

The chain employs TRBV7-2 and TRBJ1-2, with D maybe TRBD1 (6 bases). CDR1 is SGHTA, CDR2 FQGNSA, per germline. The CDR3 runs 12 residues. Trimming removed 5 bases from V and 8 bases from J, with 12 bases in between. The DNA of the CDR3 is TGTGCCAGCAGCCCAGGGGCGGTCGGCTACACCTTC. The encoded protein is CASSPGAVGYTF.

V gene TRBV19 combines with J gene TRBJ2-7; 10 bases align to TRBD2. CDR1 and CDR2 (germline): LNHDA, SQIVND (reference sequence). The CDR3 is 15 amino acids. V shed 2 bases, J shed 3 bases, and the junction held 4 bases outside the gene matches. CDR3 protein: CASSISTSGRYEQYF. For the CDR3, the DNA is TGTGCCAGTAGTATATCGACTAGCGGGCGCTACGAGCAGTACTTC.

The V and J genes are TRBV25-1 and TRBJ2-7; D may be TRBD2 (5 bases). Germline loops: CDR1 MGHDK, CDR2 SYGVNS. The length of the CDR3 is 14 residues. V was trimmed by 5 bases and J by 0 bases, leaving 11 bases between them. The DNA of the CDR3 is TGTGCCAGCAGTAAGAGCGGAAACTCCTACGAGCAGTACTTC. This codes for CASSKSGNSYEQYF.

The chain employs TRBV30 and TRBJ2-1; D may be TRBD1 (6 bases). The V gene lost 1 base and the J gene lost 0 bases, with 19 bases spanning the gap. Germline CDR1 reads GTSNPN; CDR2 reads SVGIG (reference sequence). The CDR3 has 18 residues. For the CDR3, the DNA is TGTGCCTGGAGTGGGGGGCGGTCGACAGGAATCTCCTACAATGAGCAGTTCTTC. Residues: CAWSGGRSTGISYNEQFF.

CDR3 in amino acids: CASRQTGGSYEQYF. CDR3 nucleotide sequence: TGTGCCAGCAGGCAGACAGGGGGTAGCTACGAGCAGTACTTC. This rearrangement joins TRBV2 to TRBJ2-7, with TRBD1 matching over 9 bases. The CDR3 length is 14 residues. The germline V gene has CDR1 SNHLY and CDR2 FYNNEI. V was pared by 6 bases and J by 3 bases, with 6 bases of the junction left unmatched.

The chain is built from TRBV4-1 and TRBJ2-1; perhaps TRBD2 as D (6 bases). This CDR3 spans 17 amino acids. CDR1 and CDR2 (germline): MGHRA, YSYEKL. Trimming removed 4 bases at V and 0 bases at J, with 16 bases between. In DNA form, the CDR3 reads TGCGCCAGCAGCCGTTCGGAGGCGGGGAGCTCCTACAATGAGCAGTTCTTC. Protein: CASSRSEAGSSYNEQFF.

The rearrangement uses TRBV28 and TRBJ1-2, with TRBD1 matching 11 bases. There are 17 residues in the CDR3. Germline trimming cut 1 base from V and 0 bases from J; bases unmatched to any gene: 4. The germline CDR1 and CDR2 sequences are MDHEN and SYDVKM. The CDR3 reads CASSLFRTGGSNYGYTF. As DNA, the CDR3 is TGTGCCAGCAGTTTATTCCGGACAGGGGGCTCTAACTATGGCTACACCTTC.

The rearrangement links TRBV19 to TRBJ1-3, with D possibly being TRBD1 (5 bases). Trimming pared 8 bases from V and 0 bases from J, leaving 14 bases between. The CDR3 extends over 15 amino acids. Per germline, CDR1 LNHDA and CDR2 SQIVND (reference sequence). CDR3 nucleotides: TGTGCCAGTTTTGATAGGGGCTTCTCTGGAAACACCATATATTTT. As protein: CASFDRGFSGNTIYF.